The 5 T cell receptor beta chains in this list originate from one sample, sequenced in a study of T cell repertoires in cytomegalovirus infection. TCRdb reprocessed the reads via MiXCR and lists one record per CDR3 protein. The sample shows approximately 1,000,000 distinct CDR3 sequences, around 32% of them seen only once. Antigens of these TCRs are unknown. The sequencing here drew on cultured CD8+ T cells from PBMCs, taken from culture after CMV antigen stimulation. The source is a human donor in good health (CMV status not recorded). Some clones in this sample may be carry-over from other donors' samples.

The chain couples TRBV10-1 to TRBJ1-1; D call uncertain. Germline V lookup: CDR1 WNHNN, CDR2 SYGVQD (reference sequence). The CDR3 is 15 amino acids. Trimming stripped 3 bases from V and 0 bases from J, with 11 bases between. CDR3 amino acids: CASSDLGLMNTEAFF. The CDR3 DNA reads TGCGCCAGCAGTGATTTGGGCCTCATGAACACTGAAGCTTTCTTT.

This clonotype was found a few times. V is TRBV10-3 and J is TRBJ2-3; D call uncertain. The germline gives CDR1 ENHRY, CDR2 SYGVKD. V lost 10 bases and J lost 1, with 15 bases in between. The CDR3 is made up of 14 amino acids. DNA for the CDR3: TGTGCCACTACGACCGAATCTGGCACAGATACGCAGTATTTT. The encoded protein is CATTTESGTDTQYF.

This chain connects TRBV4-1 to TRBJ1-1; D possibly corresponds to TRBD1 (5 bases). Trimming stripped 0 bases from V and 0 bases from J, with 20 bases between. CDR1 and CDR2 from the germline V gene are MGHRA and YSYEKL. This CDR3 has 19 amino acids. The CDR3 DNA reads TGCGCCAGCAGCCAAGAGATCAGTCTTTTGGACAACATGAACACTGAAGCTTTCTTT. It is translated as CASSQEISLLDNMNTEAFF.

This clonotype has just a few counts. The V and J genes are TRBV6-2 or TRBV6-3 and TRBJ2-1; 9 bases match TRBD1. From germline, CDR1 is MNHEY and CDR2 SVGEGT. V was pared by 7 bases and J by 2 bases, with 6 bases of the junction left unmatched. This CDR3 region has 15 residues. Written as DNA, the CDR3 is TGTGCCAGCAATCGGGGACAGGGTACCTACAATGAGCAGTTCTTC. Encoded protein: CASNRGQGTYNEQFF.

This clonotype appeared many times. The CDR3 DNA follows: TGTGCCAGCAGCCCTCGACTAGCGGGGGGGCTCGAGCAGTACTTC. It specifies CASSPRLAGGLEQYF. The V and J genes are TRBV12-3 or TRBV12-4 and TRBJ2-7; 14 bases agree with TRBD2. V was pared by 6 bases and J by 6 bases, with 7 bases of the junction left unmatched. The CDR3 is made up of 15 amino acids.